Below, 22 T cell receptor beta chains from the same sample are listed, as sequenced in a study of OX40 agonist ivuxolimab in advanced cancers. TCRdb's copy holds only in-frame clones and misses some; the assay was immunoSEQ multiplex PCR. The table shows nearly 60,000 clones, with approximately 88% occurring only once. Source: CD4+ or CD8+ T cells sorted from blood, taken in a trial of the OX40 agonist ivuxolimab. These receptors were collected from an adult with an advanced solid tumor such as melanoma, head and neck, liver or kidney cancer.

This clone was observed a handful of times. The chain uses TRBV30 and TRBJ1-6; the D is unclear. Trimming stripped 2 bases from V and 9 bases from J, with 11 bases between. CDR1 GTSNPN and CDR2 SVGIG come from the germline V gene (reference sequence). The CDR3 runs 13 residues. CDR3 bases: TGTGCCTGGAGTCACACCCGCGGTTCACCCCTCCACTTT. Its protein product is CAWSHTRGSPLHF.

The chain couples TRBV4-1 to TRBJ1-2; D ambiguous. This CDR3 is 13 amino acids long. Germline V gives CDR1 MGHRA, CDR2 YSYEKL. V lost 1 base to trimming and J lost 6 bases, with 9 bases between them. CDR3 amino acids: CASSQVPTNGYTF. The CDR3 DNA sequence: TGCGCCAGCAGCCAAGTACCAACTAATGGCTACACCTTC.

This clone was recorded a few times. The V gene is TRBV11-2, the J gene TRBJ2-3; D gene ambiguous. The CDR3 consists of 15 residues. Germline V lookup: CDR1 SGHAT, CDR2 FQNNGV. Trimming cost V 3 bases and J 6 bases, with 16 bases left between them. CDR3 protein: CASSFSDNRPDTQYF. The CDR3, as DNA: TGTGCCAGCAGCTTTTCCGATAATCGCCCGGATACGCAGTATTTT. The complete variable domain, with remaining parts taken from reference TRBV11-2 and TRBJ2-3, reads EAGVAQSPRYKIIEKRQSVAFWCNPISGHATLYWYQQILGQGPKLLIQFQNNGVVDDSQLPKDRFSAERLKGVDSTLKIQPAKLEDSAVYLCASSFSDNRPDTQYFGPGTRLTVL.

V usage is TRBV7-9 and J usage is TRBJ2-5, with a tentative D call TRBD2 (5 bases). The CDR3 is 13 residues long. The germline V gene encodes CDR1 SEHNR and CDR2 FQNEAQ (reference sequence). V was cut by 7 bases and J by 5 bases, with 14 bases left in between. In DNA, the CDR3 is TGTGCCAGCACCCAGCGGCCGGGGGAGACCCAGTACTTC. It yields the protein CASTQRPGETQYF.

The CDR3 sequence is CASRPFSTGDNSPLHF. In DNA form, the CDR3 reads TGTGCCAGCAGACCGTTCTCCACAGGGGATAATTCACCCCTCCACTTT. The chain links TRBV5-6 to TRBJ1-6; 7 positions agree with TRBD1. Germline V lookup: CDR1 SGHDT, CDR2 YYEEEE. V lost 5 bases, J lost 5 bases, and 10 bases stayed unmatched. The CDR3 is 16 residues long.

This clone was recorded a few times. The CDR3 DNA reads as TGCAGCGTTGAACAAATGGAGGCTTTCTTT. Translated, it gives CSVEQMEAFF. The rearrangement links TRBV29-1 to TRBJ1-1, with D unresolved. The V and J ends lost 2 bases and 11 bases respectively, with 9 bases between them. The CDR3 covers 10 residues. CDR1 is SQVTM and CDR2 is ANQGSEA in the germline V gene.

This clone came up once. The rearrangement joins TRBV6-6 to TRBJ2-7, with TRBD1 matching 7 bases. CDR1 is MNHNY and CDR2 is SVGAGI in the germline V gene (reference sequence). The CDR3 is made up of 15 amino acids. With V trimmed by 5 bases and J by 2 bases, 9 bases remained unmatched. The DNA of the CDR3 is TGTGCCAGCAGTCAAACCGGGACAGCGGCCTACGAGCAGTACTTC. Its translation is CASSQTGTAAYEQYF.

The count of this clone is one. The chain recombines TRBV15 with TRBJ1-2; 7 bases map to TRBD1. Per germline, CDR1 LNHNV and CDR2 YYDKDF (reference sequence). The V and J ends lost 4 bases and 4 bases, in that order; junction bases with no gene match: 3. The CDR3 is 13 residues long. The CDR3 spells CATSNRDSYGYTF. CDR3 bases: TGTGCCACCAGCAACCGGGACAGCTATGGCTACACCTTC.

The chain joins TRBV19 to TRBJ1-5; D gene uncertain. Germline V CDR1 and CDR2: LNHDA, SQIVND (reference sequence). The CDR3 runs to 15 residues. Trimming removed 3 bases from V and 4 bases from J, with 13 bases in between. The CDR3 bases are TGTGCCAGTAGTATTAATTCAGGTGAAAATCAGCCCCAGCATTTT. Its translation is CASSINSGENQPQHF.

The CDR3 reads CASSLLRRETQYF. In nucleotides, the CDR3 is TGTGCCAGCAGTTTATTAAGGAGAGAGACCCAGTACTTC. The gene calls are TRBV28 and TRBJ2-5; D gene unclear. The CDR3 is made up of 13 amino acids. Germline V lookup: CDR1 MDHEN, CDR2 SYDVKM. The V end lost 1 base, the J end lost 4 bases, and 7 bases lay between the germline ends.

This chain links TRBV4-1 with TRBJ1-1, with D possibly being TRBD1 (5 bases). Germline CDR1 reads MGHRA; CDR2 reads YSYEKL. The CDR3 loop spans 14 amino acids. The ends were cut back, 1 base at V and 6 bases at J, with 12 bases in the middle. The CDR3 here is CASSQVLRDAEAFF. CDR3 nucleotide sequence: TGCGCCAGCAGCCAAGTACTCAGGGATGCTGAAGCTTTCTTT.

The V gene is TRBV6-5, the J gene TRBJ2-7; D not certain. Germline CDR1 reads MNHEY; CDR2 reads SVGAGI. The V gene lost 0 bases and the J gene lost 4 bases, with 16 bases spanning the gap. This CDR3 has 16 amino acids. This CDR3 reads CASSYSRSHLGYEQYF. The CDR3, as DNA: TGTGCCAGCAGTTACTCGAGATCCCATTTGGGGTACGAGCAGTACTTC.

This rearrangement joins TRBV7-9 to TRBJ2-3; D tentatively reads TRBD1 or TRBD2 (5 bases each). This CDR3 spans 12 amino acids. Per germline, CDR1 SEHNR and CDR2 FQNEAQ (reference sequence). The ends were cut back, 5 bases at V and 9 bases at J, with 12 bases in the middle. The DNA for the CDR3 is TGTGCCAGCAGCACGACCGGGGCAACGCAGTATTTT. The encoded protein is CASSTTGATQYF.

This chain connects TRBV19 to TRBJ2-7, with D perhaps TRBD1 (6 bases). The CDR3 contains 15 residues. Germline V lookup: CDR1 LNHDA, CDR2 SQIVND (reference sequence). V lost 9 bases and J 2 bases, leaving 20 bases between the germline ends. Here the CDR3 reads CASQMTPGATYEQYF. The DNA for the CDR3 is TGTGCCAGCCAGATGACCCCAGGGGCCACCTACGAGCAGTACTTC.

The V and J genes are TRBV30 and TRBJ1-6; D not resolved. Germline loops: CDR1 GTSNPN, CDR2 SVGIG (reference sequence). V was shortened by 4 bases and J by 10 bases, with 17 bases between the two germline ends. This CDR3 has 14 amino acids. The DNA of the CDR3 is TGTGCCTGGACCTCCCAACTCATCGAGTCACCCCTCCACTTT. Its protein is CAWTSQLIESPLHF.

The V and J genes are TRBV14 and TRBJ1-2, with D perhaps TRBD1 (5 bases). The CDR3 spans 14 residues. CDR1 is SGHDN and CDR2 is FVKESK in the germline V gene. Between the trimmed V and J ends, which lost 4 bases and 9 bases, there was a span of 18 bases. CDR3 sequence (DNA): TGTGCCAGCAGCCGAGACAGCTACCTTGTCCGCTACACCTTC. It translates to CASSRDSYLVRYTF.

The chain carries TRBV19 and TRBJ1-1; 7 nucleotides line up with TRBD1. The CDR3 is 13 amino acids. Trimming at V came to 10 bases and at J to 0 bases, leaving 5 bases not matched to a gene. From germline, CDR1 is LNHDA and CDR2 SQIVND (reference sequence). The CDR3, as DNA: TGTGCCACAGAGGGACAGATGAACACTGAAGCTTTCTTT. Translated: CATEGQMNTEAFF.

The CDR3 region has the DNA TGTGCCAGCAGCCAAGATCCTTGGACAGGCCCCTACGAGCAGTACTTC. It translates to CASSQDPWTGPYEQYF. The rearrangement links TRBV4-2 to TRBJ2-7; 7 nucleotides match TRBD1. Trimming took 0 bases from V and 2 from J; bases not matched to a gene: 7. The CDR3 runs to 16 residues. Germline loops: CDR1 LGHNA, CDR2 YNFKEQ.

This chain uses TRBV6-4 with TRBJ2-1, with 8 bases aligning to TRBD2. Germline CDR1 and CDR2: MRHNA and SNTAGT. The CDR3 sequence is 17 residues long. With 4 bases clipped from V and 6 bases from J, the junction kept 14 bases outside the gene matches. CDR3 sequence reads: CASSVRPAGDTVNEQFF. The CDR3 DNA follows: TGTGCCAGCAGTGTCCGGCCAGCGGGAGATACGGTCAATGAGCAGTTCTTC.

V usage is TRBV29-1 and J usage is TRBJ2-2, with 7 bases identical to TRBD1. From germline, CDR1 is SQVTM and CDR2 ANQGSEA. The CDR3 spans 13 residues. The ends lost 6 bases at V and 7 bases at J; junction bases unmatched: 8. In DNA, the CDR3 is TGCAGCGTGCAGACAGGGAGTGGCGGGGAGCTGTTTTTT. Protein: CSVQTGSGGELFF.

CDR3 DNA sequence: TGCGCCAGCAGCCAAGATGGTACCGGCAGCAGTCTCCGGGTCCAAGAGACCCAGTACTTC. Translating gives CASSQDGTGSSLRVQETQYF. The chain recombines TRBV4-3 with TRBJ2-5; D is unresolved. Deletions cut 0 bases from V and 1 base from J, with 24 bases between. Germline CDR1 LGHNA, CDR2 YSLEER. The CDR3 contains 20 residues.

The rearrangement joins TRBV21-1 to TRBJ1-5. TRBV21-1 is flagged as a pseudogene. CDR3 length: 14 amino acids. CDR3 bases: TGTGCCAGCCCTCGGGGGGTGCGCAATCAGCCCCAGCATTTT. Translating it yields CASPRGVRNQPQHF.